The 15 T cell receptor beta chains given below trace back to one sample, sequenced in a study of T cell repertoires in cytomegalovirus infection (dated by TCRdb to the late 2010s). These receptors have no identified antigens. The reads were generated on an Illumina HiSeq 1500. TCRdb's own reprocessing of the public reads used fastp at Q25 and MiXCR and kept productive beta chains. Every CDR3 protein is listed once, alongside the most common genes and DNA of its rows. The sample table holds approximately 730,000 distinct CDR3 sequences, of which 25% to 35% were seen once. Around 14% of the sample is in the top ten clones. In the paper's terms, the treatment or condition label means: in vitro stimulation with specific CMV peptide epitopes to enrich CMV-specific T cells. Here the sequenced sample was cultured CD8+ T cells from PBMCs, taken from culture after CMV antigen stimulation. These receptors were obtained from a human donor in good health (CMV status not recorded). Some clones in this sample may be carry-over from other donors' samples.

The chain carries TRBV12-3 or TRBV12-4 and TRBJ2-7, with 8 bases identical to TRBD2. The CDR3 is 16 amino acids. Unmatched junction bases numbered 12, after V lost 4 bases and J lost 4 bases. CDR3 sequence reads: CASSSPSGGPLYEQYF. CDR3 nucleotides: TGTGCCAGCAGTTCCCCAAGCGGGGGCCCTTTATACGAGCAGTACTTC.

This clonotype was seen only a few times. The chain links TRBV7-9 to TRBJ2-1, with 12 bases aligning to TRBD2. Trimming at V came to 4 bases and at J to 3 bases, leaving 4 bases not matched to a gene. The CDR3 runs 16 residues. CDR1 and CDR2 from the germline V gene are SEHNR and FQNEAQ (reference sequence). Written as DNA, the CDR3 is TGTGCCAGCAGCTCCCGACTAGCGGGGGACTACAATGAGCAGTTCTTC. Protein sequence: CASSSRLAGDYNEQFF.

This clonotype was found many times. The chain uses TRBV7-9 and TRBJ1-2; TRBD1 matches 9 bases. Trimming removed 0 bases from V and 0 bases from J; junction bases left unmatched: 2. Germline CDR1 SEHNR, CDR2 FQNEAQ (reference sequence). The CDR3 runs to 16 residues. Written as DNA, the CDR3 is TGTGCCAGCAGCTTAGCTCGGGACAGGGCTAACTATGGCTACACCTTC. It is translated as CASSLARDRANYGYTF.

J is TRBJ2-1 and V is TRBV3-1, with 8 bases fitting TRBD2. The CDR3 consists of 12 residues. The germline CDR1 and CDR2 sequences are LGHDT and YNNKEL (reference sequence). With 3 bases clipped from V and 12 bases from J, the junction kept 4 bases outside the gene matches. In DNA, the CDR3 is TGTGCCAGCAGCCAGGGAACTAGCGGGCAGTTCTTC. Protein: CASSQGTSGQFF.

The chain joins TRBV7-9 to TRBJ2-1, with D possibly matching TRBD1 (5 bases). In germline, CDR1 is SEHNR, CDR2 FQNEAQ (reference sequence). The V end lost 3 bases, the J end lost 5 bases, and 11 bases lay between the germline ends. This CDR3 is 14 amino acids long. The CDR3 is CASSFSRTNNEQFF. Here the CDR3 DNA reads TGTGCCAGCAGCTTTTCGAGGACAAACAATGAGCAGTTCTTC. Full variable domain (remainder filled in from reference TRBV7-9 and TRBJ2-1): DTGVSQNPRHKITKRGQNVTFRCDPISEHNRLYWYRQTLGQGPEFLTYFQNEAQLEKSRLLSDRFSAERPKGSFSTLEIQRTEQGDSAMYLCASSFSRTNNEQFFGPGTRLTVL.

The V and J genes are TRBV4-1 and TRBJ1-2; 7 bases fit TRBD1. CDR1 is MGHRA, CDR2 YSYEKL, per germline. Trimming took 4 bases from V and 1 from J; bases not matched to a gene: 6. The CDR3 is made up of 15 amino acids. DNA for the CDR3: TGCGCCAGCAGCCTAACAGGGGAGGGTAACTATGGCTACACCTTC. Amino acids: CASSLTGEGNYGYTF.

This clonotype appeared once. In DNA form, the CDR3 reads TGTGCCAGTCTACAGTACTTGAACACTGAAGCTTTCTTT. It yields the protein CASLQYLNTEAFF. V and J are TRBV6-2 or TRBV6-3 and TRBJ1-1; D gene unclear. This CDR3 comprises 13 residues. The germline CDR1 and CDR2 sequences are MNHEY and SVGEGT. Trimming left V 9 bases short and J 0 bases short, with 11 bases between.

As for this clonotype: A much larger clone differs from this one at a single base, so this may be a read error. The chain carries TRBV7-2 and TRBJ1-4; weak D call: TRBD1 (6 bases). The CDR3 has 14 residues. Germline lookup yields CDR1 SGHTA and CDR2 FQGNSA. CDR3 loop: CAGSLGGSGEKLFF. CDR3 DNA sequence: TGTGCCGGCAGCTTAGGGGGATCGGGGGAAAAACTGTTTTTT.

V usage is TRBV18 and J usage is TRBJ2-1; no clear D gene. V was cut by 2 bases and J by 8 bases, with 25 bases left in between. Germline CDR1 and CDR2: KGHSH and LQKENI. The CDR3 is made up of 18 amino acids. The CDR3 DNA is TGTGCCAGCTCACCATATAAAGAATCATACTTCCCAAGAGATGAGCAGTTCTTC. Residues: CASSPYKESYFPRDEQFF.

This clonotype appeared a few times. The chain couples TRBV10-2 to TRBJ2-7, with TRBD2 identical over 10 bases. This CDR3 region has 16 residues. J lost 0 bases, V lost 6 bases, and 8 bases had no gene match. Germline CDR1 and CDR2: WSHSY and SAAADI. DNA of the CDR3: TGCGCCAGCAGGGTTATAGCGGGGGGTCACTCCTACGAGCAGTACTTC. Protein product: CASRVIAGGHSYEQYF.

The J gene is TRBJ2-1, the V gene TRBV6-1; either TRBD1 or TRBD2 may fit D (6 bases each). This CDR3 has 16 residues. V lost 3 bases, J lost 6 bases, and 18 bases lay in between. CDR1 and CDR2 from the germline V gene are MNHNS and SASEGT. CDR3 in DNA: TGTGCCAGCAGTGACCGGGGGCCTTCCAACGGCAATGAGCAGTTCTTC. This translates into CASSDRGPSNGNEQFF.

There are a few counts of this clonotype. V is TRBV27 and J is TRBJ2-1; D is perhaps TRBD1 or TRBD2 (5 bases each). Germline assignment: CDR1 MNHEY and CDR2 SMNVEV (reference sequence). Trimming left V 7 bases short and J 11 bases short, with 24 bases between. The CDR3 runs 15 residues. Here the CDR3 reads CASKGRFGAFIKQFF. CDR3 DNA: TGTGCCAGCAAGGGCCGGTTCGGGGCGTTCATTAAGCAGTTCTTC.

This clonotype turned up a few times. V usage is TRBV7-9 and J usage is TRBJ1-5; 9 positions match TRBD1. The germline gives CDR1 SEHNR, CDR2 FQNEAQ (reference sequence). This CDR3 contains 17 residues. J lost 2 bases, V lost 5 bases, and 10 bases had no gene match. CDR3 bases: TGTGCCAGCAGCGGTTGGACAGGGGAAGAAGGCAATCAGCCCCAGCATTTT. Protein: CASSGWTGEEGNQPQHF.

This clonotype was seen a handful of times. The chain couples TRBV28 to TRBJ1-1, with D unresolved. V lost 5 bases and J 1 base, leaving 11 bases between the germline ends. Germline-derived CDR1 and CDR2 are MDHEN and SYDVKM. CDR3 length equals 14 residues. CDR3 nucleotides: TGTGCCAGCAGTCCTTCCGGCAAGAACACTGAAGCTTTCTTT. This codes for CASSPSGKNTEAFF.

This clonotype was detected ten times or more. CDR3 amino acids: CASSSTGGHEQFF. CDR3 nucleotide sequence: TGTGCCAGCAGCAGTACGGGGGGGCATGAGCAGTTCTTC. The rearrangement uses TRBV7-6 and TRBJ2-1, with 8 bases lining up with TRBD2. The germline V gene encodes CDR1 SGHVS and CDR2 FNYEAQ. V was pared by 5 bases and J by 8 bases, with 5 bases of the junction left unmatched. The CDR3 has 13 amino acids.